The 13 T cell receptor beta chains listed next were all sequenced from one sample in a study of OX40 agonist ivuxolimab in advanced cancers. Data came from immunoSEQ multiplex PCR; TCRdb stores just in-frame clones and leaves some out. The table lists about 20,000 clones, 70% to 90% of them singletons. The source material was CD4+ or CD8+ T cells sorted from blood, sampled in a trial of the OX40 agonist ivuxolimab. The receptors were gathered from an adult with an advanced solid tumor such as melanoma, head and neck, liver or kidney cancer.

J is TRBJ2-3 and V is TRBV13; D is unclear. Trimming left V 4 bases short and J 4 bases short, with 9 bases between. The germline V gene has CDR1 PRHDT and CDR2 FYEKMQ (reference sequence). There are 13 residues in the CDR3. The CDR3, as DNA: TGTGCCAGCAGCTCACGACTCTCAGATACGCAGTATTTT. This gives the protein CASSSRLSDTQYF.

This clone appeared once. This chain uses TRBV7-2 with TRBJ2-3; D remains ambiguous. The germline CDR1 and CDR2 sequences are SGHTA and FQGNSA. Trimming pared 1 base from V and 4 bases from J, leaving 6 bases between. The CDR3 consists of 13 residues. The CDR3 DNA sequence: TGTGCCAGCAGCTTAGTTGGGGCAGATACGCAGTATTTT. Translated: CASSLVGADTQYF.

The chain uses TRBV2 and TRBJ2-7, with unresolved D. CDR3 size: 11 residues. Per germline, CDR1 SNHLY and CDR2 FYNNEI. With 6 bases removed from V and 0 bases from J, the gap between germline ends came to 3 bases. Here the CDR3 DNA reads TGTGCCAGCAGATACTCCTACGAGCAGTACTTC. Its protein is CASRYSYEQYF.

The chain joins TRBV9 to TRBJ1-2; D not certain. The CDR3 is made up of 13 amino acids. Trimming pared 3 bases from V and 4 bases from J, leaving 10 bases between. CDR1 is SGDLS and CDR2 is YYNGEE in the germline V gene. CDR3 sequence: CASSDGVSYGYTF. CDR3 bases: TGTGCCAGCAGCGACGGGGTTAGCTATGGCTACACCTTC.

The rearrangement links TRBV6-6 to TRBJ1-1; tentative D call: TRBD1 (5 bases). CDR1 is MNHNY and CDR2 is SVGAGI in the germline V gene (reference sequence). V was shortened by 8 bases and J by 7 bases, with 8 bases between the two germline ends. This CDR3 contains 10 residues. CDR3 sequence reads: CASGDGEAFF. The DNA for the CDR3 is TGTGCCAGCGGGGACGGTGAAGCTTTCTTT.

Here the CDR3 DNA reads TGCGCCAGCAGCCAAGACAGGTTCAATCATGGGAACACTGAAGCTTTCTTT. It specifies CASSQDRFNHGNTEAFF. The gene calls are TRBV4-3 and TRBJ1-1; D ambiguous. The V and J ends lost 0 bases and 1 base respectively, with 15 bases between them. CDR1 is LGHNA and CDR2 is YSLEER in the germline V gene. The CDR3 runs 17 residues.

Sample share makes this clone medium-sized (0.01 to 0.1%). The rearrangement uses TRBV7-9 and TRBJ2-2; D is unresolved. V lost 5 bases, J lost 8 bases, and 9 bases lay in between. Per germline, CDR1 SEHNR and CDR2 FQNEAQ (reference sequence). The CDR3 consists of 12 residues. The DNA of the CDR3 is TGTGCCAGCAGCCTCTCACCGGGGGAGCTGTTTTTT. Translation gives CASSLSPGELFF. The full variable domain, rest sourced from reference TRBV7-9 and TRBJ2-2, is DTGVSQNPRHKITKRGQNVTFRCDPISEHNRLYWYRQTLGQGPEFLTYFQNEAQLEKSRLLSDRFSAERPKGSFSTLEIQRTEQGDSAMYLCASSLSPGELFFGEGSRLTVL.

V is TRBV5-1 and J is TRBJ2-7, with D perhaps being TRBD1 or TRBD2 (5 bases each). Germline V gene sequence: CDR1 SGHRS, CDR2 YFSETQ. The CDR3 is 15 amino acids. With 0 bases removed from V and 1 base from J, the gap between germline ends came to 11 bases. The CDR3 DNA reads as TGCGCCAGCAGCTTGGCCGGGACGGAGTCCTACGAGCAGTACTTC. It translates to CASSLAGTESYEQYF.

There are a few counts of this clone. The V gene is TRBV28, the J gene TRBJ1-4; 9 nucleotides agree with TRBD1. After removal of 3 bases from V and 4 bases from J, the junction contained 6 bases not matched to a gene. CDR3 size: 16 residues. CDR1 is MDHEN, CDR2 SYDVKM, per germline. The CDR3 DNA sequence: TGTGCCAGCAGTTTGGAGACAGGGGGGGGTAATGAAAAACTGTTTTTT. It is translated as CASSLETGGGNEKLFF.

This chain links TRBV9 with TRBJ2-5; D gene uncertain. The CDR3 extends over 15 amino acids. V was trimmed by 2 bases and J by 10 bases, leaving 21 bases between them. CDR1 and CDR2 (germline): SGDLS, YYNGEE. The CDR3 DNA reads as TGTGCCAGCAGCGTTTCACAGTCAGCCGCCGTAGGCCAGTACTTC. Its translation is CASSVSQSAAVGQYF.

CDR3 amino acids: CASRALGLNEQFF. In DNA, the CDR3 is TGTGCCAGTAGGGCCCTAGGGCTCAATGAGCAGTTCTTC. The rearrangement uses TRBV19 and TRBJ2-1; D remains ambiguous. In germline, CDR1 is LNHDA, CDR2 SQIVND (reference sequence). Trimming took off 6 bases at V and 6 bases at J, with 12 bases between the two ends. The CDR3 has 13 amino acids.

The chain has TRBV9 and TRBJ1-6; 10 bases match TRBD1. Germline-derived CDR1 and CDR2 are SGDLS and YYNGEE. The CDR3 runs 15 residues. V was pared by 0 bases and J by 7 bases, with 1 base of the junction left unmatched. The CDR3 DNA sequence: TGTGCCAGCAGCGTAGGGGGACAGGGGAATTCACCCCTCCACTTT. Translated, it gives CASSVGGQGNSPLHF. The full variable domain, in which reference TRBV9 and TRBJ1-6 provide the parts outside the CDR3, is DSGVTQTPKHLITATGQRVTLRCSPRSGDLSVYWYQQSLDQGLQFLIQYYNGEERAKGNILERFSAQQFPDLHSELNLSSLELGDSALYFCASSVGGQGNSPLHFGNGTRLTVT.

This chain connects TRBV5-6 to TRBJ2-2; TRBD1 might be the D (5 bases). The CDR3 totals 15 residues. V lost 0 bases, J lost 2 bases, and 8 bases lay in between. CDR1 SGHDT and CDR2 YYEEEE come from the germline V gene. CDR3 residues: CASSLEGHNTGELFF. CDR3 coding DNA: TGTGCCAGCAGCTTGGAAGGACACAACACCGGGGAGCTGTTTTTT. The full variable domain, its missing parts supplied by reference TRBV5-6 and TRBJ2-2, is DAGVTQSPTHLIKTRGQQVTLRCSPKSGHDTVSWYQQALGQGPQFIFQYYEEEERQRGNFPDRFSGHQFPNYSSELNVNALLLGDSALYLCASSLEGHNTGELFFGEGSRLTVL.